This TCR beta chain was obtained from a study of cytomegalovirus exposure and HLA in healthy donors. In the case of this clone: The antigen is undetermined.

Data came from immunoSEQ multiplex PCR; TCRdb stores just in-frame clones and leaves some out. The sample comprises 57,000 or so clones, about 91% of which are singletons, and 2.2% rests with the top ten. Germline CDR1 and CDR2: MDHEN and SYDVKM. Germline trimming cut 5 bases from V and 1 base from J; bases unmatched to any gene: 7. The CDR3 has 16 amino acids. Study-level points and caveats: In vitro testing confirmed a few CMV-associated chains as specific for CMV antigens. Subsequent analysis showed first-cohort TCR clusters tending to co-occur in 120 validation repertoires.

The receptor was derived from a woman aged 25 to 45 in good health and CMV-seronegative. V usage is TRBV28 and J usage is TRBJ2-3; 9 bases fit TRBD1. Input material: PBMCs. The CDR3 loop reads CASSPGQGEGTDTQYF. The CDR3 nucleotides are TGTGCCAGCAGTCCGGGACAGGGAGAGGGCACAGATACGCAGTATTTT.